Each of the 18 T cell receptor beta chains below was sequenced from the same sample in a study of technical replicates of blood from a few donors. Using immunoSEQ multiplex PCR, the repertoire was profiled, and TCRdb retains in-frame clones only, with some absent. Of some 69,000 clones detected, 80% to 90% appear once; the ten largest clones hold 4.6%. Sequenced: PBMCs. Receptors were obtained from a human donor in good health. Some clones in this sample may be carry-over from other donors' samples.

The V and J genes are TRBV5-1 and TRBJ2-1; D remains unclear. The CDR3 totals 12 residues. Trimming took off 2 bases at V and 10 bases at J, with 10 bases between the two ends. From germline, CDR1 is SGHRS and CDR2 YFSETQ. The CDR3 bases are TGCGCCAGCAGCTTACTTGGCGGCGAGCAGTTCTTC. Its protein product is CASSLLGGEQFF.

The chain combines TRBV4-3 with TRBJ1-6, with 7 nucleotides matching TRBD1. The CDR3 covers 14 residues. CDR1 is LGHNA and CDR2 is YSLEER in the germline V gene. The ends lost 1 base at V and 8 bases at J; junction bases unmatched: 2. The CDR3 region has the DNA TGCGCCAGCAGCCAAGTCAGGGGGGATTCACCCCTCCACTTT. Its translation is CASSQVRGDSPLHF.

The CDR3 nucleotides are TGTGCCAGCAGCTTAGATTACAGAGGAAACACCATATATTTT. Its translation: CASSLDYRGNTIYF. The gene calls are TRBV7-8 and TRBJ1-3; no clear D. The V gene lost 1 base and the J gene lost 4 bases, with 8 bases spanning the gap. Germline CDR1 SGHVS, CDR2 FQNEAQ. The CDR3 spans 14 residues.

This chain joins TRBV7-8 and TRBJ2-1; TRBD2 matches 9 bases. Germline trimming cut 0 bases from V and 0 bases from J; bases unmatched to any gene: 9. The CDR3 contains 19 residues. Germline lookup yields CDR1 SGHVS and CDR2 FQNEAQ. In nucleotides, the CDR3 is TGTGCCAGCAGCTTAGCCCGCTTAGCGGGGGCGAGCTCCTACAATGAGCAGTTCTTC. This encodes CASSLARLAGASSYNEQFF.

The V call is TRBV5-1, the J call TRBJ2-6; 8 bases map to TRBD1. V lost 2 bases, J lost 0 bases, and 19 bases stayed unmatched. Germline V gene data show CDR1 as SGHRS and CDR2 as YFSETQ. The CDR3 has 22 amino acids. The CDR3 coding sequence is TGCGCCAGCAGCTTAAACTTCATCGATGCAGGGGGCGTAAGCTCTGGGGCCAACGTCCTGACTTTC. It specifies CASSLNFIDAGGVSSGANVLTF.

In DNA form, the CDR3 reads TGTGCCAGTAGTCCGGGGACTTTCTACGATGAAAAACTGTTTTTT. Translated, it gives CASSPGTFYDEKLFF. This chain uses TRBV19 with TRBJ1-4; D is perhaps TRBD1 (5 bases). The CDR3 loop spans 15 amino acids. V was clipped by 5 bases and J by 6 bases, with 16 bases between them. CDR1 LNHDA and CDR2 SQIVND come from the germline V gene (reference sequence).

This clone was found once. The CDR3 reads CASSQGTGGYSPLHF. Here the CDR3 DNA reads TGCGCCAGCAGCCAAGGGACAGGGGGCTATTCACCCCTCCACTTT. This rearrangement joins TRBV4-3 to TRBJ1-6; 11 bases line up with TRBD1. CDR3 size: 15 residues. CDR1 and CDR2 (germline): LGHNA, YSLEER. V was pared by 1 base and J by 8 bases, with 1 base of the junction left unmatched.

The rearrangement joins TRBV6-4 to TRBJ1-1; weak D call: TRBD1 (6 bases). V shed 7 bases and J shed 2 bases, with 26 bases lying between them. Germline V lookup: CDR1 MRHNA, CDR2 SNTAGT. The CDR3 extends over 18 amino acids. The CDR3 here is CASTERGGHARLNTEAFF. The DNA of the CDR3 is TGTGCCAGCACCGAAAGGGGGGGGCACGCGAGGCTAAACACTGAAGCTTTCTTT.

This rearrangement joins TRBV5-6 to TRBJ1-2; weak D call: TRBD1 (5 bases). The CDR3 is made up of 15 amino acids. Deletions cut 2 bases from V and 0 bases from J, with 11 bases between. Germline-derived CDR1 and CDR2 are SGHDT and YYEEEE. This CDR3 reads CASSFIRATNYGYTF. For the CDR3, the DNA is TGTGCCAGCAGCTTCATCAGGGCAACTAACTATGGCTACACCTTC.

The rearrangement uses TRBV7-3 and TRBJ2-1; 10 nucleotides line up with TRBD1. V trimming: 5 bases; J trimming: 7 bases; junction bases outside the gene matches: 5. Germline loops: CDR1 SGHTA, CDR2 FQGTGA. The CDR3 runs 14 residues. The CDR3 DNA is TGTGCCAGCAGCCGGGACAGGGGTTTGAATGAGCAGTTCTTC. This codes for CASSRDRGLNEQFF.

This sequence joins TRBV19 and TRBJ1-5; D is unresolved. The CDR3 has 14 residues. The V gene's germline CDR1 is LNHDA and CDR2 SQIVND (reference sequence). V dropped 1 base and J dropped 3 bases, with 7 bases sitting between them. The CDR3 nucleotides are TGTGCCAGTAGTATAGTAACAGTCAATCAGCCCCAGCATTTT. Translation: CASSIVTVNQPQHF.

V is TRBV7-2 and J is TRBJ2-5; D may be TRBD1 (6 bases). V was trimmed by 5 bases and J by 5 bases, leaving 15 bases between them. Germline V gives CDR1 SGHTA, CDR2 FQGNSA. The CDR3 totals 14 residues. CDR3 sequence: CASSPSPQGETQYF. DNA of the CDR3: TGTGCCAGCAGCCCCAGCCCCCAGGGGGAGACCCAGTACTTC.

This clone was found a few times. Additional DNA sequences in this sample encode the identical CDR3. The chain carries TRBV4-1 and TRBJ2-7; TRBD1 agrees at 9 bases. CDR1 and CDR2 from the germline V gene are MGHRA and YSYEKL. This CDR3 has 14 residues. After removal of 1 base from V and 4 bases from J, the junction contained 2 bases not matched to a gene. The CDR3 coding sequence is TGCGCCAGCAGCCAAGGACAGGGGGAATACGAGCAGTACTTC. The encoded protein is CASSQGQGEYEQYF.

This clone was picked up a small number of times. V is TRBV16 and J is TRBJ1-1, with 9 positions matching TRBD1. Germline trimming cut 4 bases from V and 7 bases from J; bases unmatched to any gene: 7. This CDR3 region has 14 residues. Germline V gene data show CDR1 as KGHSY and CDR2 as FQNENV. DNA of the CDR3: TGTGCCAGCAGCCTTAACAGGGGGCAGAGTGAAGCTTTCTTT. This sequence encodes CASSLNRGQSEAFF.

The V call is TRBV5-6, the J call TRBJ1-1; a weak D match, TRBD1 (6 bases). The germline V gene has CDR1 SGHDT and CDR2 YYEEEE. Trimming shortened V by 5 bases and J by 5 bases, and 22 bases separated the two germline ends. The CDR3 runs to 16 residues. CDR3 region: CASRARGSRRTTEAFF. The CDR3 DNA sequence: TGTGCCAGCAGGGCCAGGGGCTCGAGGAGAACGACTGAAGCTTTCTTT.

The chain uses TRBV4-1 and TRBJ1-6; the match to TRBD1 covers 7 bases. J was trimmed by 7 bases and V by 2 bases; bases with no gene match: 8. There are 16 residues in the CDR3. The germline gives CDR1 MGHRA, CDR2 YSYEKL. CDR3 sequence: CASSQLTGTENSPLHF. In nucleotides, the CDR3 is TGCGCCAGCAGCCAATTGACCGGGACAGAAAATTCACCCCTCCACTTT.

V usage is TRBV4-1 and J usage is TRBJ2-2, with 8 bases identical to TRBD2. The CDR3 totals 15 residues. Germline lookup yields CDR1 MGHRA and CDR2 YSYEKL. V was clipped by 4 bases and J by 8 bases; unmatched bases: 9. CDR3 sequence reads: CASSLRAGGTGELFF. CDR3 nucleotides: TGCGCCAGCAGCCTGCGGGCGGGGGGTACAGGGGAGCTGTTTTTT.

The CDR3: CASSTPGLAGGTGELFF. CDR3 DNA: TGTGCCAGTAGTACCCCAGGACTAGCGGGAGGCACCGGGGAGCTGTTTTTT. J is TRBJ2-2 and V is TRBV19, with 14 bases lining up with TRBD2. The CDR3 contains 17 residues. Germline V lookup: CDR1 LNHDA, CDR2 SQIVND (reference sequence). V shed 4 bases, J shed 4 bases, and the junction held 5 bases outside the gene matches.